Sequencing of this TCR beta chain was carried out in a study of CD8+ T cells in alopecia areata. Turning to the study itself: Patients remained on tofacitinib for 6 to 18 months and then went 6 months without it.

Study-wide points: Lesional scalp, especially alopecia totalis/universalis, showed higher clonality than normal scalp.

Following RNA extraction, reverse transcription yielded cDNA that acted as the sequencing template. The table came from immunoSEQ multiplex PCR; TCRdb's copy has only in-frame clones and leaves some out. The sample lists about 64,000 clones; around 46% were seen once. Trimming removed 3 bases from V and 6 bases from J, with 11 bases in between. The CDR3 runs to 14 residues. Germline CDR1 is LNHDA and CDR2 is SQIVND (reference sequence). This clone came up once. What it recognizes is unknown. Treatment defined: oral pan-JAK inhibitor, 5-10 mg twice daily. From alopecia areata patients, lesional scalp punch biopsies and peripheral blood were collected.

V usage is TRBV19 and J usage is TRBJ2-2; the D is unclear. This receptor was obtained from a human donor with alopecia areata. Sequenced material: CD8+ T cells sorted from blood, taken around week 37, from a patient treated with tofacitinib. The CDR3 DNA reads as TGTGCCAGTAGTATCCTGCTCGCATCCGGGGAGCTGTTTTTT. It is translated as CASSILLASGELFF.